This T cell receptor beta chain was documented in a study of T cells after yellow fever vaccination. Researchers made TCR cDNA using 5'RACE template switching, and this step added a universal primer site and UMIs. TCRdb independently ran MiXCR on the 5' RACE reads; one entry per CDR3 protein. The sample has some 110,000 distinct CDR3 sequences, around 8.6% seen once. The CDR3 has 17 residues. The V gene end was trimmed by 4 bases and the J gene end by 8 bases; junction bases not matched to a gene: 11. CDR1 is LGHDT and CDR2 is YNNKEL in the germline V gene (reference sequence). The receptor was derived from a young man who received the YFV17D yellow fever vaccine. The chain couples TRBV3-1 to TRBJ2-1, with 13 bases identical to TRBD2. Sample: CD8+ T cells sorted from PBMCs, taken 45 days after the yellow fever booster vaccination. The CDR3 here is CASSPWTSGSPTDEQFF. Here the CDR3 DNA reads TGTGCCAGCAGCCCCTGGACTAGCGGGAGCCCCACGGATGAGCAGTTCTTC.